These 4 T cell receptor beta chains were all obtained from the same sample, sequenced in a study of human T cells and chemical hapten exposure. As to time point: pre-sensitization, week 0. Treatment reported: therapeutic diphenylcyclopropenone sensitization with weekly scalp DPC. Each CDR3 protein is one row after TCRdb ran MiXCR on the RACE reads. The sample lists around 92,000 distinct CDR3 sequences, 10% to 11% occurring once. The sequences come from whole blood, collected in connection with sensitization to the hapten diphenylcyclopropenone (DPC). The receptors originated from a woman aged 55-70 years with alopecia areata. Some clones in this sample may be carry-over from other donors' samples.

This clonotype showed up just a few times. For the CDR3, the DNA is TGCGCCAGCAGTGACGTCCGCGGGGGCTTCACCGGGGAGCTGTTTTTT. It codes for CASSDVRGGFTGELFF. The rearrangement joins TRBV10-2 to TRBJ2-2; possible D gene TRBD2, 7 bases. Germline CDR1 reads WSHSY; CDR2 reads SAAADI. Trimming pared 3 bases from V and 4 bases from J, leaving 15 bases between. The CDR3 is 16 residues long.

This rearrangement joins TRBV9 to TRBJ2-1; D tentatively fits TRBD1 or TRBD2 (5 bases each). The CDR3 extends over 14 amino acids. Germline V gene lookup returns CDR1 SGDLS and CDR2 YYNGEE. Trimming stripped 4 bases from V and 7 bases from J, with 15 bases between. The CDR3 sequence is CASSLAGTRNEQFF. The CDR3 DNA follows: TGTGCCAGCAGCCTAGCCGGGACGAGGAATGAGCAGTTCTTC.

This clonotype came up many times. The rearrangement uses TRBV20-1 and TRBJ1-5; 11 bases align to TRBD1. Germline-derived CDR1 and CDR2 are DFQATT and SNEGSKA (reference sequence). With 0 bases clipped from V and 4 bases from J, the junction kept 5 bases outside the gene matches. This CDR3 has 16 residues. The CDR3 protein is CSARDPGQGANQPQHF. CDR3 nucleotide sequence: TGCAGTGCTAGAGATCCCGGACAGGGGGCTAATCAGCCCCAGCATTTT.

The rearrangement uses TRBV27 and TRBJ2-7; D is ambiguous. From germline, CDR1 is MNHEY and CDR2 SMNVEV (reference sequence). Trimming pared 4 bases from V and 10 bases from J, leaving 23 bases between. The CDR3 has 15 residues. CDR3 nucleotide sequence: TGTGCCAGCAGTTCCATAACCCTCCTGGACCGGATACAGTACTTC. Its protein is CASSSITLLDRIQYF.